The clone carrying this T cell receptor beta chain was seen more than once but under ten times. Its specificity is unknown. These data originate in a study of cytomegalovirus exposure and HLA in healthy donors. Trimming stripped 5 bases from V and 7 bases from J, with 12 bases between. The CDR3 totals 13 residues. Germline V gene lookup returns CDR1 ENHRY and CDR2 SYGVKD. Method: immunoSEQ multiplex PCR; TCRdb's copy keeps in-frame clones and lacks some. The table shows tens of thousands of clones, with roughly 94% occurring only once. Whole-study findings and limits: Reportedly, diagnosis of cytomegalovirus status by the classifier showed high specificity and sensitivity. The authors enumerated over 150 TCR beta chains as linked to cytomegalovirus.

Sequencing used PBMCs. V usage is TRBV10-3 and J usage is TRBJ1-5; D remains ambiguous. The sequence was collected from a woman between 18 and 30 years old in good health and CMV-seropositive. Here the CDR3 DNA reads TGTGCCATCAGTCAGGAACCCACGCAGCCCCAGCATTTT. Amino acids: CAISQEPTQPQHF.